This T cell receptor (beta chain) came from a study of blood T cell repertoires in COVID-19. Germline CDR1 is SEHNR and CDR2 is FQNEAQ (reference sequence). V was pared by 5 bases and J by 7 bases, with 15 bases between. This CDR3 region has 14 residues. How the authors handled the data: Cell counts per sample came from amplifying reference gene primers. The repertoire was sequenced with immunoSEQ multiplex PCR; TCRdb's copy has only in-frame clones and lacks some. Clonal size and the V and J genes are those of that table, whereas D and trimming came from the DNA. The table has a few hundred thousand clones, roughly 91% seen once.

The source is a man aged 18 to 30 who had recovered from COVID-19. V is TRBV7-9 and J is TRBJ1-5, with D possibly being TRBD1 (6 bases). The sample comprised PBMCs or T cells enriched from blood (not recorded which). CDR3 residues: CASSDGPGGQPQHF. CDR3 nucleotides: TGTGCCAGCAGCGACGGGCCGGGGGGCCAGCCCCAGCATTTT.